This is a list of T cell receptor beta chains from one sample in a study of cytomegalovirus exposure and HLA in healthy donors. The data were produced by immunoSEQ multiplex PCR, yet TCRdb's version contains in-frame clones alone and is incomplete. The table shows under 90,000 clones, with over 70% occurring only once. What was sequenced was PBMCs. The receptors were gathered from a woman aged 40 to 50 in good health and CMV-seronegative. The CDR3 runs from the conserved cysteine through the conserved F or W. A D gene is named only where the DNA matches it firmly. Part of the rows lack a size; the others show once, few, many or a class for expanded clones.

v_gene	d_gene	len	j_gene	abundance	CDR3aa	CDR3nt
TRBV9	TRBD2	14	TRBJ2-1	.	CASSVYGGVDEQFF	TGTGCCAGCAGCGTATACGGGGGGGTTGATGAGCAGTTCTTC
TRBV7-8	.	12	TRBJ2-1	.	CASSFWGDEQFF	TGTGCCAGCAGCTTCTGGGGCGATGAGCAGTTCTTC
TRBV18	.	14	TRBJ1-1	.	CASSRERVNTEAFF	TGTGCCAGCTCACGGGAGAGGGTGAACACTGAAGCTTTCTTT
TRBV6-1	.	15	TRBJ2-3	.	CASSAGVGNTDTQYF	TGTGCCAGCAGTGCCGGGGTGGGGAACACAGATACGCAGTATTTT
TRBV7-3	TRBD2	15	TRBJ2-1	.	CASTLRSGGYNEQFF	TGTGCCAGCACCCTTAGGAGCGGGGGCTACAATGAGCAGTTCTTC
TRBV7-2	.	12	TRBJ2-7	.	CASSLLVYEQYF	TGTGCCAGCAGCTTATTAGTCTACGAGCAGTACTTC
TRBV19	.	14	TRBJ1-1	.	CASREQGGNTEAFF	TGTGCCAGTAGAGAGCAGGGCGGAAACACTGAAGCTTTCTTT
TRBV7-7	TRBD1	20	TRBJ2-7	.	CASSLIHRGRPQTRNYEQYF	TGTGCCAGCAGCTTAATACACAGGGGCCGACCTCAGACAAGAAACTACGAGCAGTACTTC
TRBV5-8	.	12	TRBJ1-6	once	CASKGANSPLHF	TGTGCCAGCAAAGGGGCCAATTCACCCCTCCACTTT
TRBV18	.	17	TRBJ2-3	.	CASSLTRDKLPPDTQYF	TGTGCCAGCTCGCTAACCCGGGACAAACTACCGCCAGATACGCAGTATTTT
TRBV7-2	TRBD2	15	TRBJ2-5	.	CASSLGRGGQETQYF	TGTGCCAGCAGCTTGGGACGGGGGGGCCAAGAGACCCAGTACTTC
TRBV6-1	.	15	TRBJ1-6	medium-sized	CASDQGVDGGSPLHF	TGTGCCAGCGATCAAGGGGTTGACGGGGGTTCACCCCTCCACTTT
TRBV28	.	18	TRBJ1-3	few	CASTGHRGGRISGNTIYF	TGTGCCAGCACCGGTCATAGAGGCGGTAGGATCTCTGGAAACACCATATATTTT
TRBV6-1	.	14	TRBJ1-5	.	CASSTRHDNQPQHF	TGTGCCAGCAGTACCAGACACGACAATCAGCCCCAGCATTTT
TRBV5-1	TRBD1	18	TRBJ1-1	.	CASSLYGTGVPVNTEAFF	TGCGCCAGCAGCTTGTACGGGACAGGGGTCCCCGTGAACACTGAAGCTTTCTTT
TRBV19	TRBD1	15	TRBJ1-3	.	CASSGQETSGNTIYF	TGTGCCAGTAGTGGACAGGAAACCTCTGGAAACACCATATATTTT
TRBV19	TRBD1	13	TRBJ1-4	.	CATAGTANEKLFF	TGTGCCACCGCCGGGACAGCTAATGAAAAACTGTTTTTT
TRBV19	TRBD2	15	TRBJ2-7	.	CASSWSGRDSYEQYF	TGTGCCAGTAGTTGGAGCGGGAGAGACTCCTACGAGCAGTACTTC
TRBV30	TRBD2	13	TRBJ2-7	.	CAWSSGRASEQYF	TGTGCCTGGAGTAGCGGGAGGGCCTCCGAGCAGTACTTC
TRBV6-5	TRBD1	16	TRBJ1-2	.	CASSSLPGQVSRGYTF	TGTGCCAGCAGTTCGCTACCGGGACAGGTCTCCCGTGGCTACACCTTC
TRBV9	TRBD2	15	TRBJ2-7	.	CASSMGGGASYEQYF	TGTGCCAGCAGCATGGGCGGGGGGGCCTCTTACGAGCAGTACTTC
TRBV5-8	.	14	TRBJ2-2	.	CASSLVAISGELFF	TGTGCCAGCAGCTTGGTAGCGATTTCGGGGGAGCTGTTTTTT
TRBV19	.	13	TRBJ1-5	.	CASTRGDRQPQHF	TGTGCCAGTACCCGGGGCGACAGGCAGCCCCAGCATTTT
TRBV15	.	14	TRBJ2-7	few	CATSRDAQAYEQYF	TGTGCCACCAGCAGAGATGCCCAGGCCTACGAGCAGTACTTC
TRBV5-4	TRBD1	16	TRBJ2-3	.	CASSFPSGTGGYTQYF	TGTGCCAGCAGCTTCCCTAGCGGGACAGGGGGGTATACGCAGTATTTT
TRBV9	TRBD2	15	TRBJ2-7	.	CASSRQRDPAYEQYF	TGTGCCAGCAGTCGTCAGCGGGACCCTGCCTACGAGCAGTACTTC
TRBV2	TRBD2	18	TRBJ2-2	.	CASRRGLAGGVVGGELFF	TGTGCCAGCAGGAGGGGACTAGCGGGAGGAGTGGTGGGCGGGGAGCTGTTTTTT
TRBV2	TRBD2	15	TRBJ2-1	.	CASSAHSGGGNEQFF	TGTGCCAGCAGTGCCCACAGCGGGGGGGGGAATGAGCAGTTCTTC
TRBV14	TRBD1	15	TRBJ1-2	few	CASSQDETGDFGYTF	TGTGCCAGCAGCCAAGATGAGACAGGGGATTTTGGCTACACCTTC
TRBV7-2	TRBD2	18	TRBJ2-2	.	CASSLGPGLAGVHGELFF	TGTGCCAGCAGCTTAGGACCTGGACTAGCGGGAGTTCACGGGGAGCTGTTTTTT
TRBV9	TRBD2	16	TRBJ2-3	.	CASSSRLAGESDTQYF	TGTGCCAGCAGCTCCCGACTAGCGGGAGAGTCAGATACGCAGTATTTT
TRBV2	TRBD1	15	TRBJ2-1	.	CASSVGTGRYNEQFF	TGTGCCAGCAGTGTCGGGACAGGACGCTACAATGAGCAGTTCTTC
TRBV11-3	TRBD2	16	TRBJ2-1	.	CASSTSLAGGPNEQFF	TGTGCCAGCAGCACCTCCCTAGCGGGGGGGCCCAATGAGCAGTTCTTC
TRBV7-9	TRBD1	19	TRBJ2-6	.	CASSPSGTDPLSGANVLTF	TGTGCCAGCAGCCCATCCGGGACAGACCCCCTCTCTGGGGCCAACGTCCTGACTTTC
TRBV9	.	14	TRBJ2-3	.	CASSADTPADTQYF	TGTGCCAGCAGCGCCGACACTCCCGCAGATACGCAGTATTTT
TRBV19	TRBD1	16	TRBJ2-1	.	CASSIRRGTGEGEQFF	TGTGCCAGTAGTATCAGACGGGGGACAGGGGAAGGCGAGCAGTTCTTC
TRBV28	.	15	TRBJ1-5	.	CASTSAGEGNQPQHF	TGTGCCAGCACTTCCGCGGGAGAAGGCAATCAGCCCCAGCATTTT
TRBV30	TRBD2	16	TRBJ2-5	.	CAWSGGAGGLGETQYF	TGTGCCTGGAGCGGCGGTGCGGGAGGGCTTGGAGAGACCCAGTACTTC
TRBV4-3	TRBD2	18	TRBJ2-5	.	CASSQDLGTSGRGETQYF	TGCGCCAGCAGCCAAGATCTGGGAACTAGCGGGAGGGGAGAGACCCAGTACTTC
TRBV6-6	.	13	TRBJ1-1	.	CASSYSWNTEAFF	TGTGCCAGCAGTTATAGTTGGAACACTGAAGCTTTCTTT